The subject of this entry is one T cell receptor (beta chain). This sample was included in a study of metastatic and nonmetastatic thyroid tumors. Study-level information: The comparison covered peripheral blood and tumor or nodule tissue in malignant and benign thyroid patients.

The authors' processing: Building a distant-metastasis classifier for papillary thyroid cancer drew on CDR3 differences across clinicopathological groups. Through MiXCR, TCRdb re-clonotyped the PCR reads. The V and J calls and clone size are TCRdb's, not the authors'. This table holds approximately 4,000 clones, less than 35% found once. Among the patients, none had received any treatment before thyroid surgery. Input material: adjacent normal tissue. The source is a female donor with papillary thyroid cancer or a benign thyroid nodule (not recorded which). Some clones in this sample may be carry-over from other donors' samples.

CDR3 DNA: TGCGCCAGCAGCTTTCTCGGGGACTACGAGCAGTACTTC. As protein: CASSFLGDYEQYF. This chain connects TRBV5-1 to TRBJ2-7; tentative D call: TRBD2 (5 bases). Germline V gene lookup returns CDR1 SGHRS and CDR2 YFSETQ. The CDR3 has 13 residues. V was trimmed by 2 bases and J by 3 bases, leaving 9 bases between them.